Given below is one TCR beta chain in context. TCRdb processed the RT-PCR reads anew with MiXCR; each CDR3 protein has one entry. Counted here are a few hundred thousand distinct CDR3 sequences, around 15% occurring once; the ten biggest clones make up 8.5% to 14%. This sample stems from a study of response to subunit inactivated influenza vaccine. The source is a man between 50 and 59 years old who received an inactivated influenza vaccine. The sequencing used PBMCs from blood, collected 11 to 12 days after vaccination.

CDR3 DNA: TGCGCCAGCAGCCTTAGCCCGGGCGGCGGGGAGCTGTTTTTT. It specifies CASSLSPGGGELFF. The chain carries TRBV5-1 and TRBJ2-2; D gene uncertain. This CDR3 contains 14 residues. Germline V CDR1 and CDR2: SGHRS, YFSETQ. V was shortened by 4 bases and J by 7 bases, with 14 bases between the two germline ends. Combining the CDR3 with reference TRBV5-1 and TRBJ2-2 gives the whole variable domain KAGVTQTPRYLIKTRGQQVTLSCSPISGHRSVSWYQQTPGQGLQFLFEYFSETQRNKGNFPGRFSGRQFSNSRSEMNVSTLELGDSALYLCASSLSPGGGELFFGEGSRLTVL.